Sequencing of this TCR beta chain was carried out in a study of blood T cell repertoires in COVID-19. Study context: Whether acute or convalescent, the COVID-19 samples came from the United States, Italy and Spain. Sources were T cells, B-cell-depleted T cells, or PBMCs; the material itself was cDNA or gDNA.

Original handling: Counts of nucleated cells, estimated from reference gene primer amplification, were obtained. Assay: immunoSEQ multiplex PCR; the TCRdb copy retains only in-frame clones and omits some. V and J calls and clone size are as listed in that table; D and trimming were resolved from the DNA. The sample includes 75,000 to 100,000 clones, about 90% seen only once; the top ten take 7.4%. CDR1 and CDR2 from the germline V gene are LGHNA and YNFKEQ. This CDR3 spans 15 amino acids. The V segment lost 5 bases and the J segment 6 bases; nucleotides outside the gene matches: 6. The sequence came from a human donor with acute or convalescent COVID-19. The donor label of this sample is uncertain. The chain recombines TRBV4-2 with TRBJ1-4; TRBD1 agrees at 10 bases. The sequenced sample consisted of peripheral blood. CDR3 nucleotide sequence: TGTGCCAGCAGCTCACTGGACAGGGGGGATGAAAAACTGTTTTTT. Its translation: CASSSLDRGDEKLFF.